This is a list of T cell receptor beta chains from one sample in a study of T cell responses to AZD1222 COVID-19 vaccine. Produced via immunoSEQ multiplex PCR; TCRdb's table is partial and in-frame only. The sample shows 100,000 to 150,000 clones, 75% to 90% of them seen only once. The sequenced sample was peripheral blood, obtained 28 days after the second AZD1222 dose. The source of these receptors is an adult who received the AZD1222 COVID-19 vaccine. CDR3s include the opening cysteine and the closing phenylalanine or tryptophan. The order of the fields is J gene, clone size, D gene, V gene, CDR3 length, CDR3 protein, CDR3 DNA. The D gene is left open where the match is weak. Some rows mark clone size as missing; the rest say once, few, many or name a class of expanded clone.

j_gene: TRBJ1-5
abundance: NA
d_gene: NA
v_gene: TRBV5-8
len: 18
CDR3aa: CASSTPSVARGFNQPQHF
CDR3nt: TGTGCCAGCAGCACCCCCTCGGTGGCCAGGGGATTTAATCAGCCCCAGCATTTT

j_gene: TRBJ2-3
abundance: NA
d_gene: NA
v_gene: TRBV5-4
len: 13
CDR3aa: CASSSGTTDTQYF
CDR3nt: TGTGCCAGCAGCTCCGGGACCACAGATACGCAGTATTTT

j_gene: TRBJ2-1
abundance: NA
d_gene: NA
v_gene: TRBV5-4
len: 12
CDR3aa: CASSLGGNEQFF
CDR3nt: TGTGCCAGCAGCTTGGGTGGGAATGAGCAGTTCTTC

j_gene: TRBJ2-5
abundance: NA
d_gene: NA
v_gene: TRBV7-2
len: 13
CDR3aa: CASSFGGSETQYF
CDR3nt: TGTGCCAGCAGCTTTGGGGGGTCCGAGACCCAGTACTTC

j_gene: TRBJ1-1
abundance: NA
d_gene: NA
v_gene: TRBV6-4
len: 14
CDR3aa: CAKYLKGPNTEAFF
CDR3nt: TGTGCCAAATATCTAAAGGGGCCCAACACTGAAGCTTTCTTT

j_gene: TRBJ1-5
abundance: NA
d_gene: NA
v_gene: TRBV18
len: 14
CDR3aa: CASSPGIGNQPQHF
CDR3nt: TGTGCCAGCTCGCCAGGGATTGGGAATCAGCCCCAGCATTTT

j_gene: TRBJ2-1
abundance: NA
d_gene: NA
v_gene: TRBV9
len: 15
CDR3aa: CASSVDESSYNEQFF
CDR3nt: TGTGCCAGCAGCGTAGATGAAAGCTCCTACAATGAGCAGTTCTTC

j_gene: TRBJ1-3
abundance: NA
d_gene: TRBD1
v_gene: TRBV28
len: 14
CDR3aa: CASSYDRAGNTIYF
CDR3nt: TGTGCCAGCAGTTACGACAGGGCTGGAAACACCATATATTTT

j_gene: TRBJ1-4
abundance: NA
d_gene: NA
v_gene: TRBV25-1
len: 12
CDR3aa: CASSRGQEKLFF
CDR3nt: TGTGCCAGCAGTAGAGGACAGGAAAAACTGTTTTTT

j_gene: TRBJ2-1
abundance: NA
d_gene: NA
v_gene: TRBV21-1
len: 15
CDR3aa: CASSKELAGYNEQFF
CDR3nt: TGTGCCAGCAGCAAAGAGCTAGCGGGGTACAATGAGCAGTTCTTC

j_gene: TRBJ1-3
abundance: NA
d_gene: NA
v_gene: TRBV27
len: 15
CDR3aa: CASSLSRTAGNTIYF
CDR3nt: TGTGCCAGCAGTTTATCTAGGACAGCTGGAAACACCATATATTTT

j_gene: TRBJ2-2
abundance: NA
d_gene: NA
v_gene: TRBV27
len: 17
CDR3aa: CASTRRWRQENTGELFF
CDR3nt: TGTGCCAGCACTCGCCGCTGGAGACAGGAGAACACCGGGGAGCTGTTTTTT

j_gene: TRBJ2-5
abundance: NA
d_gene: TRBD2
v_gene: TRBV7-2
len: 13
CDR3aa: CASSKWEGETQYF
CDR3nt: TGTGCCAGCAGCAAATGGGAGGGAGAGACCCAGTACTTC

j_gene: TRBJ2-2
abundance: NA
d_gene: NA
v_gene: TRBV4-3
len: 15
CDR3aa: CASSSQLGETGELFF
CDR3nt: TGCGCCAGCAGCTCACAACTGGGTGAAACCGGGGAGCTGTTTTTT

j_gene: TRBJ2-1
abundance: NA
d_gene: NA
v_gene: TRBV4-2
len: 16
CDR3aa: CASSQVLAGLNNEQFF
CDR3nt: TGTGCCAGCAGCCAAGTCTTGGCAGGGCTTAACAATGAGCAGTTCTTC

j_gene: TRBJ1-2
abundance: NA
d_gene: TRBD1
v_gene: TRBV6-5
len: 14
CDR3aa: CASSRRGENYGYTF
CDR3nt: TGTGCCAGCAGCCGCAGGGGGGAGAACTATGGCTACACCTTC

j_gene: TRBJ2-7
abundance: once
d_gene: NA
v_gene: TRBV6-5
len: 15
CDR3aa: CASSLPRAAGYEQYF
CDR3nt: TGTGCCAGCAGCCTCCCTAGGGCAGCGGGCTACGAGCAGTACTTC

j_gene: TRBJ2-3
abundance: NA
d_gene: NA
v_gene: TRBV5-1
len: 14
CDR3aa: CASSLAAEADTQYF
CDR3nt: TGCGCCAGCAGCTTGGCAGCGGAAGCAGATACGCAGTATTTT

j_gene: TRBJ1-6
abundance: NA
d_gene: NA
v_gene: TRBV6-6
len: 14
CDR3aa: CASTPGPRDSPLHF
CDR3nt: TGTGCCAGTACGCCGGGACCTAGGGATTCACCCCTCCACTTT

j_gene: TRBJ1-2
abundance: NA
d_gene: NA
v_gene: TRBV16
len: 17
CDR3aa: CASSHPRQNLANYGYTF
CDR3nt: TGTGCCAGCAGCCATCCTAGACAGAACCTAGCTAACTATGGCTACACCTTC

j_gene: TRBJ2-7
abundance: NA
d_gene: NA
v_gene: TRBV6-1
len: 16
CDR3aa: CASSEDGLARSYEQYF
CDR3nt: TGTGCCAGCAGTGAAGACGGGCTTGCCCGGTCCTACGAGCAGTACTTC

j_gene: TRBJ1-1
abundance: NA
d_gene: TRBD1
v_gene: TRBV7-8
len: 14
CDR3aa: CASSLRTGITEAFF
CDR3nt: TGTGCCAGCAGCTTACGGACAGGGATAACTGAAGCTTTCTTT

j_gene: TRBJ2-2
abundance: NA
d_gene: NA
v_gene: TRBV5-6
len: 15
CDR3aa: CASSFRGLNTGELFF
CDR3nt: TGTGCCAGCAGCTTTCGGGGGTTAAACACCGGGGAGCTGTTTTTT

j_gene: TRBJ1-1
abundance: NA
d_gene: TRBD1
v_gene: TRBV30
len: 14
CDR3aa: CAWTRQGVGTEAFF
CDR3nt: TGTGCCTGGACCCGACAGGGAGTTGGAACTGAAGCTTTCTTT